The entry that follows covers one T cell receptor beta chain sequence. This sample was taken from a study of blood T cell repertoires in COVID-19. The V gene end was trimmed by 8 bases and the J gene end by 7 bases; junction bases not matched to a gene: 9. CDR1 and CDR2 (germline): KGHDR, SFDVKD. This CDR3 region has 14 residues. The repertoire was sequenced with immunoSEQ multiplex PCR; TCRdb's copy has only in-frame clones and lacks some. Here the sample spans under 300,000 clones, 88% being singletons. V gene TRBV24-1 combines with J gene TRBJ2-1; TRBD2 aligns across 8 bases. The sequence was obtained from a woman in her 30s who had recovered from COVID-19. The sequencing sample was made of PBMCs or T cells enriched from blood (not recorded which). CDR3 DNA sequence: TGTGCCACCAAGGCCGGGGGGGCTGAGAATGAGCAGTTCTTC. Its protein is CATKAGGAENEQFF.